Sequencing of this TCR beta chain was carried out in a study of blood T cell repertoires in COVID-19. Study-level information: Donors in the United States, Italy and Spain gave samples during acute or convalescent COVID-19. T cells, B-cell-depleted T cells, or PBMCs supplied cDNA or gDNA.

The table lists this clone with a few counts. Original analysis: Amplification with reference gene primers provided the estimates of nucleated cell counts. Only in-frame clones appear in the TCRdb table, and some are missing; sequencing was by immunoSEQ multiplex PCR. The DNA gave D and trimming, while V, J and clone size come from that table. Among some 320,000 clones, approximately 88% were seen once, and the ten largest hold roughly 6.9%. This CDR3 has 14 residues. The germline V gene has CDR1 MNHEY and CDR2 SVGEGT. V was cut by 6 bases and J by 4 bases, with 13 bases left in between. The receptor's source is a young woman who had recovered from COVID-19. Sequencing used peripheral blood. The chain links TRBV6-2 or TRBV6-3 to TRBJ1-5; D gene unclear. The CDR3 reads CASSSKTQNQPQHF. The CDR3 nucleotides read TGTGCCAGCAGCAGTAAGACACAAAATCAGCCCCAGCATTTT.